The rows below give T cell receptor beta chains drawn from one sample of a study of blood T cells in healthy people across ages. From the 5' RACE reads, TCRdb called clonotypes with MiXCR, one entry per CDR3 protein. The sample has roughly 640,000 distinct CDR3 sequences, under 30% seen once. Sequenced input: blood. Receptors were obtained from a woman over 75 in good health. Each CDR3 is given with its conserved first and last residue. The D gene is left open where the match is weak. Not every row has a clone size; where given, it reads once, few, many or a size class.

abundance	v_gene	d_gene	j_gene	CDR3aa	CDR3nt
NA	TRBV7-2	TRBD1	TRBJ2-3	CASSADRAYTQYF	TGTGCCAGCAGCGCCGACAGGGCTTATACGCAGTATTTT
few	TRBV12-3/TRBV12-4	TRBD2	TRBJ2-7	CASSSPGTSGGYGEQYF	TGTGCCAGCAGTTCCCCCGGGACTAGCGGGGGGTACGGCGAGCAGTACTTC
NA	TRBV6-1	NA	TRBJ2-5	CASSELAGSQETQYF	TGTGCCAGCAGTGAGTTGGCGGGATCCCAAGAGACCCAGTACTTC
NA	TRBV7-9	NA	TRBJ2-7	CASSLAGGGGGSYEQYF	TGTGCCAGCAGCTTAGCGGGCGGCGGTGGTGGGTCCTACGAGCAGTACTTC
many	TRBV3-1	NA	TRBJ2-7	CASSPSVMGSEQYF	TGTGCCAGCAGCCCGTCGGTGATGGGCTCCGAGCAGTACTTC
NA	TRBV6-1	TRBD1	TRBJ2-6	CASLGQTFSGANVLTF	TGTGCCAGTCTGGGACAGACTTTCTCTGGGGCCAACGTCCTGACTTTC
many	TRBV20-1	NA	TRBJ2-5	CSVRAATGETQYF	TGCAGTGTCAGGGCAGCGACGGGGGAGACCCAGTACTTC
NA	TRBV19	NA	TRBJ2-7	CASTGRGIGEQYF	TGTGCCAGTACCGGTAGGGGAATCGGCGAGCAGTACTTC
many	TRBV7-2	NA	TRBJ2-5	CASSFLRETQYF	TGTGCCAGCAGCTTTTTGAGAGAGACCCAGTACTTC
many	TRBV15	NA	TRBJ2-5	CATSRDPAGETQYF	TGTGCCACCAGCAGAGATCCTGCTGGCGAGACCCAGTACTTC
NA	TRBV5-6	NA	TRBJ2-1	CASSLRLGARNEQFF	TGTGCCAGCAGCTTGAGGCTAGGGGCCCGCAATGAGCAGTTCTTC
few	TRBV4-3	NA	TRBJ1-1	CASSQARFTEAFF	TGCGCCAGCAGCCAAGCCCGGTTCACTGAAGCTTTCTTT
many	TRBV12-3/TRBV12-4	NA	TRBJ1-5	CASSINRDQPQHF	TGTGCCAGCAGTATAAACCGGGATCAGCCCCAGCATTTT
NA	TRBV18	NA	TRBJ1-1	CASSPPDRRTEAFF	TGTGCCAGCTCACCACCTGACCGGCGCACTGAAGCTTTCTTT
NA	TRBV14	NA	TRBJ2-6	CASSQDRRGGRGISGANVLTF	TGTGCCAGCAGCCAAGATAGGAGGGGGGGAAGAGGAATTTCTGGGGCCAACGTCCTGACTTTC
few	TRBV12-3/TRBV12-4	NA	TRBJ1-3	CASRVVSSGNTIYF	TGTGCCAGCAGGGTTGTTAGCTCTGGAAACACCATATATTTT
few	TRBV24-1	TRBD1	TRBJ1-5	CATSLTGVQPQHF	TGTGCCACCAGCCTAACAGGGGTGCAGCCCCAGCATTTT
few	TRBV28	NA	TRBJ1-2	CASSWGTGSGYTF	TGTGCCAGCAGTTGGGGGACCGGTTCCGGCTACACCTTC
many	TRBV11-2	NA	TRBJ2-3	CASSLDRKNTDTQYF	TGTGCCAGCAGCCTGGACAGAAAAAACACAGATACGCAGTATTTT
NA	TRBV5-1	NA	TRBJ1-1	CASSFRGKGTEAFF	TGCGCCAGCAGCTTCAGGGGAAAGGGGACTGAAGCTTTCTTT
few	TRBV3-1	TRBD1	TRBJ1-2	CASSSGTGVNGYTF	TGTGCCAGCAGCTCCGGGACAGGGGTGAATGGCTACACCTTC
few	TRBV5-4	TRBD1	TRBJ1-3	CASSKQDRGNTIYF	TGTGCCAGCAGCAAGCAGGACAGGGGAAACACCATATATTTT
NA	TRBV7-8	TRBD1	TRBJ1-1	CASSLGQGMRATEAFF	TGTGCCAGCAGCCTCGGACAGGGGATGCGTGCCACTGAAGCTTTCTTT
NA	TRBV4-1	NA	TRBJ1-3	CASSTEQSGNTIYF	TGCGCCAGCAGCACGGAACAGAGTGGAAACACCATATATTTT
many	TRBV25-1	TRBD1	TRBJ2-5	CASSERDRGYQETQYF	TGTGCCAGCAGTGAAAGGGACAGGGGGTACCAAGAGACCCAGTACTTC
few	TRBV6-6	NA	TRBJ1-3	CASTPSIFGGSGNTIYF	TGTGCCAGCACCCCTTCCATATTTGGGGGCTCTGGAAACACCATATATTTT
NA	TRBV4-2	TRBD1	TRBJ1-2	CASNQVVQGADGYTF	TGTGCCAGCAACCAAGTTGTACAGGGGGCAGATGGCTACACCTTC
many	TRBV7-2	TRBD1	TRBJ1-1	CASAPGGNTEAFF	TGTGCCAGCGCCCCAGGGGGGAACACTGAAGCTTTCTTT
many	TRBV20-1	TRBD2	TRBJ2-5	CSARPELAGLETQYF	TGCAGTGCTAGACCTGAACTAGCGGGGCTGGAGACCCAGTACTTC
many	TRBV11-1	TRBD2	TRBJ2-5	CASSSQAGTGETQYF	TGTGCCAGCAGCTCTCAAGCGGGGACTGGGGAGACCCAGTACTTC
many	TRBV20-1	NA	TRBJ1-2	CSAGGGPLVDGYTF	TGCAGTGCTGGGGGGGGGCCTCTGGTGGATGGCTACACCTTC
few	TRBV6-2/TRBV6-3	TRBD1	TRBJ1-2	CASRSPGQTYGYTF	TGTGCCAGCAGATCCCCGGGACAGACCTATGGCTACACCTTC
many	TRBV9	TRBD1	TRBJ2-7	CASSVEARGIHEQYF	TGTGCCAGCAGCGTAGAGGCCAGGGGGATCCACGAGCAGTACTTC
many	TRBV6-1	NA	TRBJ2-1	CASIRVLNVDEQFF	TGTGCCAGTATAAGGGTACTAAATGTGGATGAGCAGTTCTTC
NA	TRBV12-3/TRBV12-4	NA	TRBJ2-5	CASSPGRTQETQYF	TGTGCCAGCAGTCCGGGACGGACGCAAGAGACCCAGTACTTC
NA	TRBV6-5	NA	TRBJ1-2	CASSSTTLANYGYTF	TGTGCCAGCAGTTCCACGACATTAGCTAACTATGGCTACACCTTC
NA	TRBV19	TRBD2	TRBJ2-3	CASTETSGGPDTQYF	TGTGCCAGTACCGAGACTAGCGGGGGGCCCGATACGCAGTATTTT
once	TRBV5-1	TRBD1	TRBJ1-1	CASSPNRGRTEAFF	TGCGCCAGCAGCCCGAACAGGGGGCGGACTGAAGCTTTCTTT
many	TRBV20-1	TRBD2	TRBJ2-5	CSARRASGGTQETQYF	TGCAGTGCTAGACGGGCCAGCGGGGGTACCCAAGAGACCCAGTACTTC
NA	TRBV20-1	NA	TRBJ1-1	CSARDRRGDTEAFF	TGCAGTGCTAGAGATAGGCGGGGTGACACTGAAGCTTTCTTT
many	TRBV5-4	NA	TRBJ2-7	CASSLAPGTSYEQYF	TGTGCCAGCAGCTTGGCTCCCGGGACTTCGTACGAGCAGTACTTC
once	TRBV11-2	NA	TRBJ2-3	CASSDYPINTDTQYF	TGTGCCAGCTCGGACTACCCTATAAACACAGATACGCAGTATTTT
NA	TRBV5-1	NA	TRBJ1-2	CASSLTNSNYGYTF	TGCGCCAGCAGCTTGACGAATTCTAACTATGGCTACACCTTC
few	TRBV20-1	NA	TRBJ1-4	CSARLGQRATNEKLFF	TGCAGTGCTAGGTTAGGACAGCGGGCAACTAATGAAAAACTGTTTTTT
NA	TRBV29-1	NA	TRBJ2-3	CSVTGASTDTQYF	TGCAGCGTCACTGGAGCAAGCACAGATACGCAGTATTTT